Each of the 22 T cell receptor beta chains below was sequenced from the same sample in a study of T cells after yellow fever vaccination. TCRdb fed the 5' RACE reads into MiXCR, producing one record per CDR3 protein. The sample carries under 300,000 distinct CDR3 sequences, less than 8.5% recorded once. This specimen consisted of CD4+ T cells sorted from PBMCs, obtained 15 days after the yellow fever booster vaccination. The receptors were sampled from a man aged 25 to 40 who received the YFV17D yellow fever vaccine.

V usage is TRBV6-5 and J usage is TRBJ1-6, with D uncertain. Trimming left V 2 bases short and J 7 bases short, with 3 bases between. Germline-derived CDR1 and CDR2 are MNHEY and SVGAGI. The CDR3 sequence is 12 residues long. The CDR3 loop is CASSYANSPLHF. For the CDR3, the DNA is TGTGCCAGCAGTTACGCGAATTCACCCCTCCACTTT.

The chain joins TRBV7-2 to TRBJ2-7; D not resolved. The length of the CDR3 is 14 residues. Looked up from germline, CDR1 is SGHTA and CDR2 is FQGNSA. V shed 4 bases and J shed 2 bases, with 12 bases lying between them. CDR3: CASSSHLAAYEQYF. CDR3 bases: TGTGCCAGCAGCTCTCACCTGGCGGCCTACGAGCAGTACTTC. Full variable domain (rest looked up from reference TRBV7-2 and TRBJ2-7): GAGVSQSPSNKVTEKGKDVELRCDPISGHTALYWYRQSLGQGLEFLIYFQGNSAPDKSGLPSDRFSAERTGGSVSTLTIQRTQQEDSAVYLCASSSHLAAYEQYFGPGTRLTVT.

The V and J genes are TRBV27 and TRBJ2-1, with TRBD1 matching over 7 bases. V was clipped by 5 bases and J by 9 bases; unmatched bases: 13. This CDR3 is built from 15 residues. Looked up from germline, CDR1 is MNHEY and CDR2 is SMNVEV (reference sequence). The CDR3 DNA is TGTGCCAGCAGTCTTGACAGGGTGTTTGGTGGTGAGCAGTTCTTC. Protein product: CASSLDRVFGGEQFF.

This clonotype was seen at least ten times. The chain is built from TRBV5-1 and TRBJ2-1; 10 bases line up with TRBD2. V was clipped by 3 bases and J by 3 bases; unmatched bases: 3. Germline CDR1 SGHRS, CDR2 YFSETQ. The CDR3 is made up of 15 amino acids. CDR3 region: CASSSLAGDYNEQFF. The CDR3 DNA reads TGCGCCAGCAGCTCCCTAGCGGGAGACTACAATGAGCAGTTCTTC. Combining the CDR3 with reference TRBV5-1 and TRBJ2-1 gives the whole variable domain KAGVTQTPRYLIKTRGQQVTLSCSPISGHRSVSWYQQTPGQGLQFLFEYFSETQRNKGNFPGRFSGRQFSNSRSEMNVSTLELGDSALYLCASSSLAGDYNEQFFGPGTRLTVL.

This clonotype was seen ten or more times. V gene TRBV11-2 combines with J gene TRBJ2-5; no clear D gene. The CDR3 contains 12 residues. Germline V gene lookup returns CDR1 SGHAT and CDR2 FQNNGV. V was trimmed by 0 bases and J by 12 bases, leaving 11 bases between them. The CDR3 loop is CASSLDLRREYF. In DNA, the CDR3 is TGTGCCAGCAGCTTAGATCTGAGACGGGAGTACTTC.

There are many counts of this clonotype. The gene calls are TRBV21-1 and TRBJ2-4; the table assigns TRBD1, which was not confirmed against the DNA. TRBV21-1 is a pseudogene locus. CDR3 length: 16 amino acids. The CDR3 nucleotides are TGTGCCAGCAGCCAGAGAGACTCCGGACAGATAAACATTCAGTACTTC. This sequence encodes CASSQRDSGQINIQYF.

About this clonotype: The conserved final phenylalanine or tryptophan is absent from the CDR3, which likely points to a read error. The DNA is left out, because the CDR3 cannot be placed on it with certainty; the CDR3 is given as TCRdb lists it. This sequence joins TRBV7-9 and TRBJ1-1; the table's D gene call, TRBD1, was not cross checked with the DNA. Termini included, the CDR3 measures 10 amino acids. In germline, CDR1 is SEHNR, CDR2 FQNEAQ (reference sequence). The CDR3: CASSYYRGLR.

The chain has TRBV5-1 and TRBJ2-1, with TRBD2 matching over 7 bases. Unmatched junction bases numbered 8, after V lost 0 bases and J lost 5 bases. The CDR3 sequence is 16 residues long. Germline V CDR1 and CDR2: SGHRS, YFSETQ. CDR3 coding DNA: TGCGCCAGCAGCTTGGTCGGCGGGAGTAAGGACAATGAGCAGTTCTTC. It translates to CASSLVGGSKDNEQFF.

The chain joins TRBV18 to TRBJ1-4; 8 bases fit TRBD1. CDR3 length equals 18 residues. Per germline, CDR1 KGHSH and CDR2 LQKENI. Trimming took 3 bases from V and 0 from J; bases not matched to a gene: 9. CDR3 protein: CASSPRDRRRATNEKLFF. CDR3 nucleotide sequence: TGTGCCAGCTCACCGAGGGACAGGAGGAGGGCAACTAATGAAAAACTGTTTTTT.

The sample holds many counts of this clonotype. The CDR3 is CASSMGTGDTQYF. Written as DNA, the CDR3 is TGTGCCAGCAGCATGGGGACTGGAGATACGCAGTATTTT. The chain carries TRBV7-9 and TRBJ2-3; possible D gene TRBD2, 6 bases. V lost 5 bases to trimming and J lost 5 bases, with 11 bases between them. Germline V gene lookup returns CDR1 SEHNR and CDR2 FQNEAQ (reference sequence). The CDR3 contains 13 residues.

This clonotype was observed a handful of times. The chain is built from TRBV5-1 and TRBJ1-1; D perhaps matches TRBD1 (6 bases). The CDR3 totals 17 residues. Germline CDR1 SGHRS, CDR2 YFSETQ. V lost 2 bases and J lost 0, with 17 bases in between. In nucleotides, the CDR3 is TGCGCCAGCAGCTTAAGAGTGGACAGCCTAATGAACACTGAAGCTTTCTTT. Translating it yields CASSLRVDSLMNTEAFF.

This clonotype has only a few counts. The rearrangement links TRBV7-2 to TRBJ2-3; TRBD2 might be the D (6 bases). Germline V lookup: CDR1 SGHTA, CDR2 FQGNSA. This CDR3 spans 12 amino acids. Trimming shortened V by 7 bases and J by 6 bases, and 11 bases separated the two germline ends. CDR3 region: CASTGTRDTQYF. Written as DNA, the CDR3 is TGTGCCAGCACCGGGACTCGGGATACGCAGTATTTT.

This clonotype came up many times. One junction end disagrees with the germline gene, perhaps due to a read error. The J gene is TRBJ2-1, the V gene TRBV7-9; D might be TRBD2 (6 bases). CDR1 SEHNR and CDR2 FQNEAQ come from the germline V gene (reference sequence). This CDR3 contains 16 residues. The CDR3 reads CASSLVPRDSNNEQFF. In DNA, the CDR3 is TGTGCCAGCAGCTTAGTACCCCGGGACTCCAACAATGAGCAGTTCTTC.

V is TRBV7-2 and J is TRBJ2-3; 11 positions match TRBD2. V gave up 6 bases and J gave up 6 bases; unmatched junction bases: 8. Germline V lookup: CDR1 SGHTA, CDR2 FQGNSA. The CDR3 sequence is 15 residues long. CDR3 residues: CASRKTSGAPDTQYF. The CDR3 DNA sequence: TGTGCCAGCAGGAAGACTAGCGGGGCCCCGGATACGCAGTATTTT. The variable domain in full, completed from reference TRBV7-2 and TRBJ2-3, reads GAGVSQSPSNKVTEKGKDVELRCDPISGHTALYWYRQSLGQGLEFLIYFQGNSAPDKSGLPSDRFSAERTGGSVSTLTIQRTQQEDSAVYLCASRKTSGAPDTQYFGPGTRLTVL.

The table lists this clonotype with many counts. This chain connects TRBV12-3 or TRBV12-4 to TRBJ2-3, with 9 bases lining up with TRBD2. The CDR3 runs 13 residues. With 6 bases clipped from V and 6 bases from J, the junction kept 4 bases outside the gene matches. The chain's CDR3 is CASRGTSWDTQYF. CDR3 nucleotides: TGTGCCAGCAGGGGGACTAGCTGGGATACGCAGTATTTT.

This clonotype was observed a handful of times. V is TRBV5-1 and J is TRBJ2-1; 9 bases align to TRBD1. Germline CDR1 SGHRS, CDR2 YFSETQ. Trimming at V came to 0 bases and at J to 7 bases, leaving 5 bases not matched to a gene. The CDR3 is made up of 15 amino acids. CDR3 nucleotide sequence: TGCGCCAGCAGCTTGGACAGGGGGCGCGCGAATGAGCAGTTCTTC. Encoded protein: CASSLDRGRANEQFF.

This clonotype was detected only a few times. The V and J genes are TRBV12-3 or TRBV12-4 and TRBJ1-5; the D is unclear. Trimming pared 3 bases from V and 4 bases from J, leaving 22 bases between. CDR3 length: 18 residues. The CDR3 DNA reads as TGTGCCAGCAGTTTCGGGCCCCGGTCTCCCCCCTATAATCAGCCCCAGCATTTT. Protein sequence: CASSFGPRSPPYNQPQHF.

In this sample, this clonotype turned up many times. V and J are TRBV28 and TRBJ2-4; perhaps TRBD1 as D (7 bases). Germline-derived CDR1 and CDR2 are MDHEN and SYDVKM. The CDR3 runs to 15 residues. The germline V and J ends were trimmed by 7 bases and 4 bases, with 17 bases remaining between them. CDR3 loop: CASKRPSGGKNIQYF. CDR3 sequence (DNA): TGTGCCAGCAAGCGGCCCTCAGGGGGGAAAAACATTCAGTACTTC.

This clonotype was counted between two and nine times. The chain employs TRBV19 and TRBJ2-2, with 13 bases lining up with TRBD2. The CDR3 is 16 amino acids. Germline V gives CDR1 LNHDA, CDR2 SQIVND (reference sequence). The ends lost 6 bases at V and 1 base at J; junction bases unmatched: 2. This CDR3 is CASRGLAGKNTGELFF. The CDR3 region has the DNA TGTGCCAGTAGGGGACTAGCGGGGAAGAACACCGGGGAGCTGTTTTTT.

The CDR3 reads CASSESLAGTYEQYF. In DNA, the CDR3 is TGTGCCAGCAGTGAATCGTTAGCGGGAACCTACGAGCAGTACTTC. The chain carries TRBV25-1 and TRBJ2-7; 8 nucleotides line up with TRBD2. In germline, CDR1 is MGHDK, CDR2 SYGVNS. With 1 base clipped from V and 2 bases from J, the junction kept 4 bases outside the gene matches. The CDR3 loop spans 15 amino acids.

This clonotype was detected ten times or more. The rearrangement links TRBV7-8 to TRBJ2-1; D gene unclear. This CDR3 contains 17 residues. V was shortened by 2 bases and J by 2 bases, with 16 bases between the two germline ends. Germline lookup yields CDR1 SGHVS and CDR2 FQNEAQ. CDR3 region: CASSLRALRYAYNEQFF. The CDR3 DNA follows: TGTGCCAGCAGCTTAAGGGCCTTAAGGTATGCCTACAATGAGCAGTTCTTC.

A few counts support this clonotype. V is TRBV23-1 and J is TRBJ2-3; unclear D gene. TRBV23-1 is an ORF for which the function is uncertain. This CDR3 has 15 amino acids. Trimming stripped 3 bases from V and 2 bases from J, with 12 bases between. The chain's CDR3 is CASSHPTYFTDTQYF. CDR3 sequence (DNA): TGCGCCAGCAGTCACCCCACCTATTTCACAGATACGCAGTATTTT.